This T cell receptor (beta chain) was identified during a study of control samples from healthy donors and cancer patients. Sequencing was performed with immunoSEQ multiplex PCR; in TCRdb, only in-frame clones are kept and a portion is missing. The table records 60,000 to 80,000 clones, more than 75% of them present only once. The germline V and J ends were trimmed by 6 bases and 7 bases, with 13 bases remaining between them. The CDR3 is 13 residues long. Germline CDR1 MDHEN, CDR2 SYDVKM. The specimen sequenced was blood. The J gene is TRBJ1-5, the V gene TRBV28; D gene unclear. The TCR comes from a woman between 50 and 59 years old in good health. The CDR3 sequence is CASSNDRGQPQHF. The DNA for the CDR3 is TGTGCCAGCAGCAACGACCGAGGGCAGCCCCAGCATTTT. The variable domain in full, completed from reference TRBV28 and TRBJ1-5, reads DVKVTQSSRYLVKRTGEKVFLECVQDMDHENMFWYRQDPGLGLRLIYFSYDVKMKEKGDIPEGYSVSREKKERFSLILESASTNQTSMYLCASSNDRGQPQHFGDGTRLSIL.